The 23 T cell receptor beta chains presented below share a single source sample, sequenced in a study of blood T cell repertoires in COVID-19. Sequencing was performed with immunoSEQ multiplex PCR; in TCRdb, only in-frame clones are kept and a portion is missing. Seen here are approximately 80,000 clones, roughly 84% observed once, and the top ten hold under 3.5%. Sequencing used peripheral blood. Source of these receptors: an elderly woman with COVID-19, enrolled during active disease.

The V call is TRBV19, the J call TRBJ2-3, with 8 bases fitting TRBD2. Per germline, CDR1 LNHDA and CDR2 SQIVND (reference sequence). The length of the CDR3 is 15 residues. Trimming cost V 3 bases and J 6 bases; bases outside gene matches: 8. The CDR3 region has the DNA TGTGCCAGTAGTATGGTAAGCGGGAGCTTTGATACGCAGTATTTT. It codes for CASSMVSGSFDTQYF.

The chain has TRBV3-1 (or the pseudogene TRBV3-2) and TRBJ1-4, with D hard to call. Trimming stripped 4 bases from V and 9 bases from J, with 12 bases between. The germline CDR1 and CDR2 sequences are LGHDT and YNNKEL (reference sequence). This CDR3 region has 13 residues. CDR3 DNA: TGTGCCAGCAGCCGCCCCACTGAGAAAAAACTGTTTTTT. Translating it yields CASSRPTEKKLFF.

This sequence joins TRBV10-3 and TRBJ2-7; 11 bases map to TRBD2. Germline V gives CDR1 ENHRY, CDR2 SYGVKD. V was pared by 4 bases and J by 4 bases, with 12 bases of the junction left unmatched. The CDR3 sequence is 17 residues long. The CDR3 coding sequence is TGTGCCATCAGTGGCGGGTTAGCGGGGGGGCCTATGTACGAGCAGTACTTC. Its protein is CAISGGLAGGPMYEQYF.

This chain joins TRBV11-2 and TRBJ2-5, with TRBD2 as a possible D gene (7 bases). Trimming took 5 bases from V and 7 from J, leaving 20 bases between them. Germline-derived CDR1 and CDR2 are SGHAT and FQNNGV. This CDR3 is 15 amino acids long. The CDR3 spells CASSLGEGGLLTQYF. The CDR3, as DNA: TGTGCCAGCAGCCTGGGGGAGGGGGGGCTATTGACCCAGTACTTC.

Here the CDR3 DNA reads TGTGCCAGCAGTGAATTGAGCTATGGCTACACCTTC. Translated, it gives CASSELSYGYTF. This sequence joins TRBV2 and TRBJ1-2; the D is unclear. The CDR3 is made up of 12 amino acids. The V end was cut by 2 bases, the J end by 4 bases, with 5 bases between. Looked up from germline, CDR1 is SNHLY and CDR2 is FYNNEI. The full variable domain, completed using reference TRBV2 and TRBJ1-2, is EPEVTQTPSHQVTQMGQEVILRCVPISNHLYFYWYRQILGQKVEFLVSFYNNEISEKSEIFDDQFSVERPDGSNFTLKIRSTKLEDSAMYFCASSELSYGYTFGSGTRLTVV.

This chain uses TRBV21-1 with TRBJ2-1; the table's TRBD1 call for D was not verified on the DNA. TRBV21-1 is deemed a pseudogene. This CDR3 has 15 amino acids. The CDR3 nucleotides are TGTGCCAGCACCAGTGGACAGGTACCTTTAAATGAGCAGTTCTTC. Translating it yields CASTSGQVPLNEQFF.

The chain joins TRBV9 to TRBJ2-7; a weak D match, TRBD1 (5 bases). The CDR3 loop spans 12 amino acids. Trimming removed 0 bases from V and 6 bases from J, with 7 bases in between. Germline-derived CDR1 and CDR2 are SGDLS and YYNGEE. This CDR3 reads CASSVGGLEQYF. DNA for the CDR3: TGTGCCAGCAGCGTAGGGGGCCTCGAGCAGTACTTC.

This clone came up once. The chain employs TRBV5-6 and TRBJ1-2; D perhaps matches TRBD1 (6 bases). The V end was cut by 1 base, the J end by 8 bases, with 24 bases between. The CDR3 covers 17 residues. CDR1 and CDR2 from the germline V gene are SGHDT and YYEEEE. The CDR3 sequence is CASSLRNRVGGVGGYTF. The CDR3, as DNA: TGTGCCAGCAGCTTGCGGAACAGGGTTGGGGGTGTGGGAGGCTACACCTTC.

The genes are TRBV4-3 and TRBJ2-3, with D perhaps TRBD2 (7 bases). The CDR3 loop spans 16 amino acids. The germline gives CDR1 LGHNA, CDR2 YSLEER. V was pared by 1 base and J by 4 bases, with 15 bases between. The CDR3 is CASSQAGGGGADTQYF. The CDR3 DNA reads as TGCGCCAGCAGCCAAGCCGGTGGGGGGGGCGCAGATACGCAGTATTTT.

The chain is built from TRBV3-1 (or the pseudogene TRBV3-2) and TRBJ2-5, with 11 bases that match TRBD2. Germline V gene lookup returns CDR1 LGHDT and CDR2 YNNKEL (reference sequence). With 0 bases clipped from V and 5 bases from J, the junction kept 17 bases outside the gene matches. The length of the CDR3 is 20 residues. CDR3 in amino acids: CASSQEWGVAGGVVSETQYF. In DNA form, the CDR3 reads TGTGCCAGCAGCCAAGAATGGGGGGTAGCGGGAGGGGTGGTGTCGGAGACCCAGTACTTC.

This clone was recorded only once. This chain uses TRBV28 with TRBJ1-1; perhaps TRBD1 as D (6 bases). V lost 5 bases and J lost 10, with 17 bases in between. Germline lookup yields CDR1 MDHEN and CDR2 SYDVKM. The CDR3 extends over 13 amino acids. Here the CDR3 DNA reads TGTGCCAGCAGTCAATACACAGGGCGTAGAGCTTTCTTT. This gives the protein CASSQYTGRRAFF.

The J gene is TRBJ2-7, the V gene TRBV4-1; D remains ambiguous. This CDR3 has 13 residues. The germline V and J ends were trimmed by 4 bases and 3 bases, with 10 bases remaining between them. CDR1 and CDR2 (germline): MGHRA, YSYEKL. CDR3 loop: CASSPLTSYEQYF. As DNA, the CDR3 is TGCGCCAGCAGCCCACTGACAAGCTACGAGCAGTACTTC.

The chain employs TRBV4-3 and TRBJ2-3; 7 bases map to TRBD2. CDR1 is LGHNA, CDR2 YSLEER, per germline. V shed 0 bases and J 2 bases; nucleotides not matched to a gene: 11. CDR3 length: 18 residues. This chain's CDR3 is CASSQDRPTGGFTDTQYF. The CDR3 nucleotides are TGCGCCAGCAGCCAAGATCGTCCTACGGGGGGATTCACAGATACGCAGTATTTT.

This chain connects TRBV10-2 to TRBJ2-5; weak D call: TRBD1 (5 bases). The CDR3 contains 17 residues. Per germline, CDR1 WSHSY and CDR2 SAAADI. Trimming shortened V by 0 bases and J by 5 bases, and 19 bases separated the two germline ends. The CDR3: CASSESKGPPLPETQYF. The CDR3 nucleotides are TGCGCCAGCAGTGAGTCGAAGGGGCCCCCTCTGCCCGAGACCCAGTACTTC.

The rearrangement joins TRBV3-1 (or the pseudogene TRBV3-2) to TRBJ2-5; 9 nucleotides agree with TRBD1. The CDR3 sequence is 16 residues long. J was trimmed by 5 bases and V by 5 bases; bases with no gene match: 12. From germline, CDR1 is LGHDT and CDR2 YNNKEL (reference sequence). CDR3 sequence (DNA): TGTGCCAGCAGCGGAATGCCGGGACAGGGTTTTGAGACCCAGTACTTC. This translates into CASSGMPGQGFETQYF.

The chain uses TRBV7-8 and TRBJ1-1; TRBD1 is a possible D gene (6 bases). Trimming shortened V by 1 base and J by 10 bases, and 16 bases separated the two germline ends. Germline lookup yields CDR1 SGHVS and CDR2 FQNEAQ. CDR3 length: 14 amino acids. The CDR3 loop is CASSLVAGELAAFF. DNA of the CDR3: TGTGCCAGCAGCTTAGTAGCAGGGGAGCTGGCAGCTTTCTTT. Variable domain in full (rest from reference TRBV7-8 and TRBJ1-1): GAGVSQSPRYKVAKRGQDVALRCDPISGHVSLFWYQQALGQGPEFLTYFQNEAQLDKSGLPSDRFFAERPEGSVSTLKIQRTQQEDSAVYLCASSLVAGELAAFFGQGTRLTVV.

CDR3 nucleotide sequence: TGCGCCAGCAGCCAACTAGGAATGGGCAATCAGCCCCAGCATTTT. Protein product: CASSQLGMGNQPQHF. This sequence joins TRBV4-1 and TRBJ1-5; no firm D call. Trimming removed 2 bases from V and 2 bases from J, with 10 bases in between. The germline V gene has CDR1 MGHRA and CDR2 YSYEKL. This CDR3 region has 15 residues.

This chain links TRBV27 with TRBJ2-1, with D maybe TRBD2 (5 bases). The CDR3 consists of 11 residues. Germline values: CDR1 MNHEY, CDR2 SMNVEV (reference sequence). With 8 bases removed from V and 9 bases from J, the gap between germline ends came to 11 bases. CDR3 region: CASRGWGEQFF. CDR3 bases: TGTGCCAGCCGCGGGTGGGGTGAGCAGTTCTTC.

The genes are TRBV19 and TRBJ2-5; TRBD1 agrees at 8 bases. Germline-derived CDR1 and CDR2 are LNHDA and SQIVND (reference sequence). The J segment lost 5 bases and the V segment lost 5 bases, leaving 7 bases of the junction unmatched. There are 14 residues in the CDR3. CDR3 sequence reads: CASSVQGGGETQYF. The CDR3, as DNA: TGTGCCAGTAGTGTACAGGGGGGTGGGGAGACCCAGTACTTC.

This clone was detected a few times. The gene calls are TRBV10-3 and TRBJ1-1; TRBD1 might be the D (6 bases). V lost 6 bases, J lost 2 bases, and 16 bases lay in between. Germline V gives CDR1 ENHRY, CDR2 SYGVKD. The CDR3 consists of 15 residues. The CDR3 bases are TGTGCCATCAGCGATCAGGGGAAAGCTAACACTGAAGCTTTCTTT. As protein: CAISDQGKANTEAFF.

A single count supports this clone. V usage is TRBV30 and J usage is TRBJ2-7; D is perhaps TRBD2 (7 bases). Germline values: CDR1 GTSNPN, CDR2 SVGIG (reference sequence). V was trimmed by 8 bases and J by 2 bases, leaving 13 bases between them. The CDR3 has 12 amino acids. CDR3 amino acids: CALEGGAYEQYF. For the CDR3, the DNA is TGTGCCCTGGAGGGGGGGGCCTACGAGCAGTACTTC.

The J gene is TRBJ1-2, the V gene TRBV7-3, with 10 nucleotides matching TRBD1. With 5 bases clipped from V and 3 bases from J, the junction kept 3 bases outside the gene matches. The CDR3 is 14 residues long. Germline CDR1 SGHTA, CDR2 FQGTGA. CDR3 in DNA: TGTGCCAGCAGCCCCGGGACAGGGGACTATGGCTACACCTTC. Amino acids: CASSPGTGDYGYTF.

The chain uses TRBV5-6 and TRBJ2-7, with D uncertain. This CDR3 comprises 13 residues. Germline loops: CDR1 SGHDT, CDR2 YYEEEE. V lost 4 bases and J 6 bases, leaving 14 bases between the germline ends. The CDR3 is CASSPVGYSEQYF. In DNA form, the CDR3 reads TGTGCCAGCAGCCCGGTCGGGTATAGCGAGCAGTACTTC.